A selection of T cell receptor beta chains follows, all from one sample in a study of blood T cell repertoires in COVID-19. The method was immunoSEQ multiplex PCR; TCRdb's version includes in-frame clones alone and lacks a portion of them. Of 30,000 to 35,000 clones listed, around 87% were seen once; the top ten hold roughly three fifths. Sequenced sample: peripheral blood. These receptors were collected from a man aged 65 to 85 with acute or convalescent COVID-19. Both conserved end residues are part of each CDR3. Each record gives: D gene, V gene, J gene, clone size, CDR3 DNA, CDR3 protein. The D gene is left open where the match is weak. Size is omitted from some rows. Given values are once, few, many or a class for expanded clones.

d_gene: NA
v_gene: TRBV6-5
j_gene: TRBJ1-5
abundance: NA
CDR3nt: TGTGCCAGCACCCGGACAGAAGGCCAGCCCCAGCATTTT
CDR3aa: CASTRTEGQPQHF

d_gene: NA
v_gene: TRBV3-1/TRBV3-2
j_gene: TRBJ2-1
abundance: few
CDR3nt: TGTGCCAGCAGCCCTCGCGTCGTAAATGAGCAGTTCTTC
CDR3aa: CASSPRVVNEQFF

d_gene: NA
v_gene: TRBV19
j_gene: TRBJ2-1
abundance: NA
CDR3nt: TGTGCCTCCTCCTTAGGGGACAATGAGCAGTTCTTC
CDR3aa: CASSLGDNEQFF

d_gene: NA
v_gene: TRBV10-2
j_gene: TRBJ2-1
abundance: NA
CDR3nt: TGCGCCAGCGGGGACTTGGGACTGGCCTACAATGAGCAGTTCTTC
CDR3aa: CASGDLGLAYNEQFF

d_gene: NA
v_gene: TRBV15
j_gene: TRBJ1-3
abundance: NA
CDR3nt: TGTGCCGCGGAGGGCGGTAGTCTCGGAAACACCATATATTTT
CDR3aa: CAAEGGSLGNTIYF

d_gene: TRBD2
v_gene: TRBV5-4
j_gene: TRBJ2-3
abundance: once
CDR3nt: TGTGCCAGCACTCCGGGGGGTAGCGGGGGAACAGATACGCAGTATTTT
CDR3aa: CASTPGGSGGTDTQYF

d_gene: TRBD1
v_gene: TRBV4-3
j_gene: TRBJ1-2
abundance: NA
CDR3nt: TGCGCCAGCAGCCTTCGACAGGGTGGACTGAGAGGCTACACCTTC
CDR3aa: CASSLRQGGLRGYTF

d_gene: TRBD1
v_gene: TRBV2
j_gene: TRBJ1-1
abundance: NA
CDR3nt: TGTGCCAGCAGTGATAGGCAGGGGGCGCGAACTGAAGCTTTCTTT
CDR3aa: CASSDRQGARTEAFF

d_gene: NA
v_gene: TRBV3-1/TRBV3-2
j_gene: TRBJ2-2
abundance: NA
CDR3nt: TGTGCCAGCAGCCAAAGAGGATGGGGCGGATCCGGGGAGCTGTTTTTT
CDR3aa: CASSQRGWGGSGELFF

d_gene: NA
v_gene: TRBV7-8
j_gene: TRBJ1-3
abundance: NA
CDR3nt: TGTGCCAGCAGCTTGGCACATTCTGCCCCCTCTGGAAACACCATATATTTT
CDR3aa: CASSLAHSAPSGNTIYF

d_gene: TRBD2
v_gene: TRBV2
j_gene: TRBJ2-7
abundance: NA
CDR3nt: TGTGCCAGCAATCCCACTAGCGGGAGGACGTACGAGCAGTACTTC
CDR3aa: CASNPTSGRTYEQYF

d_gene: NA
v_gene: TRBV25-1
j_gene: TRBJ1-1
abundance: few
CDR3nt: TGTGCCAGCATCGATAGCTGGGCTGAAGCTTTCTTT
CDR3aa: CASIDSWAEAFF

d_gene: TRBD1
v_gene: TRBV7-8
j_gene: TRBJ1-2
abundance: once
CDR3nt: TGTGCCAGCAGCTTAGAAGGGGCAGGGGGATTCAACTATGGCTACACCTTC
CDR3aa: CASSLEGAGGFNYGYTF

d_gene: TRBD1
v_gene: TRBV7-3
j_gene: TRBJ1-6
abundance: NA
CDR3nt: TGTGCCAGCAGTCTGGGACAGCTCAATTCACCCCTCCACTTT
CDR3aa: CASSLGQLNSPLHF

d_gene: TRBD2
v_gene: TRBV6-6
j_gene: TRBJ2-3
abundance: NA
CDR3nt: TGTGCCAGCAGCCAACCCGGGACTACCACAGATACGCAGTATTTT
CDR3aa: CASSQPGTTTDTQYF

d_gene: NA
v_gene: TRBV7-6
j_gene: TRBJ2-3
abundance: few
CDR3nt: TGTGCCAGCAGCTTAGTCGCGGAAGGAGCAGATACGCAGTATTTT
CDR3aa: CASSLVAEGADTQYF

d_gene: TRBD1
v_gene: TRBV11-3
j_gene: TRBJ2-3
abundance: NA
CDR3nt: TGTGCCAGCAGCACGGGACAGGGGGCAAGAACAGATACGCAGTATTTT
CDR3aa: CASSTGQGARTDTQYF

d_gene: NA
v_gene: TRBV5-4
j_gene: TRBJ1-1
abundance: NA
CDR3nt: TGTGCCAGCAGCTTGGAGACGGCTCGAGCGGAAGCTTTCTTT
CDR3aa: CASSLETARAEAFF

d_gene: NA
v_gene: TRBV7-9
j_gene: TRBJ1-1
abundance: NA
CDR3nt: TGTGCCAGCAGCTCCTACTCGAACACTGAAGCTTTCTTT
CDR3aa: CASSSYSNTEAFF

d_gene: TRBD1
v_gene: TRBV30
j_gene: TRBJ1-6
abundance: few
CDR3nt: TGTGCCTGGCGTACAGGGGGCGTTCTTTCACCCCTCCACTTT
CDR3aa: CAWRTGGVLSPLHF

d_gene: NA
v_gene: TRBV2
j_gene: TRBJ1-4
abundance: NA
CDR3nt: TGTGCCAGCAGGGCTACAGGAGACCGTCTTGAAAAACTGTTTTTT
CDR3aa: CASRATGDRLEKLFF

d_gene: NA
v_gene: TRBV6-5
j_gene: TRBJ1-2
abundance: NA
CDR3nt: TGTGCCAGCAACACAGGTAGAAGTGGCTACACCTTC
CDR3aa: CASNTGRSGYTF

d_gene: TRBD2
v_gene: TRBV5-1
j_gene: TRBJ2-3
abundance: NA
CDR3nt: TGCGCCAGCAGCTTGGCCACTAGCGGGTCCCTACGCACAGATACGCAGTATTTT
CDR3aa: CASSLATSGSLRTDTQYF

d_gene: NA
v_gene: TRBV18
j_gene: TRBJ1-1
abundance: NA
CDR3nt: TGTGCCAGCTCACCAACCCAGTCGAACACTGAAGCTTTCTTT
CDR3aa: CASSPTQSNTEAFF

d_gene: TRBD2
v_gene: TRBV19
j_gene: TRBJ2-1
abundance: NA
CDR3nt: TGTGCCAGTCGCGGGGGGGACGATGAGCAGTTCTTC
CDR3aa: CASRGGDDEQFF

d_gene: NA
v_gene: TRBV3-1/TRBV3-2
j_gene: TRBJ1-2
abundance: NA
CDR3nt: TGTGCCAGCAGCCAGGGGGGGGTACGCTACACCTTC
CDR3aa: CASSQGGVRYTF

d_gene: NA
v_gene: TRBV30
j_gene: TRBJ1-5
abundance: NA
CDR3nt: TGTGCCTGGAGTGTGAGGACAAAATATCAGCCCCAGCATTTT
CDR3aa: CAWSVRTKYQPQHF

d_gene: NA
v_gene: TRBV19
j_gene: TRBJ1-1
abundance: NA
CDR3nt: TGTGCCAGTAGTATAAATCGGGGCACTGAAGCTTTCTTT
CDR3aa: CASSINRGTEAFF

d_gene: NA
v_gene: TRBV19
j_gene: TRBJ1-3
abundance: NA
CDR3nt: TGTGCCACCTCCCCAGTCAGCTCTGGAAACACCATATATTTT
CDR3aa: CATSPVSSGNTIYF

d_gene: NA
v_gene: TRBV14
j_gene: TRBJ1-3
abundance: once
CDR3nt: TGTGCCAGCAGCCAAGTGAGGGGAAACACCATATATTTT
CDR3aa: CASSQVRGNTIYF

d_gene: NA
v_gene: TRBV28
j_gene: TRBJ1-1
abundance: NA
CDR3nt: TGTGCCACCCTATACACTGAAGCTTTCTTT
CDR3aa: CATLYTEAFF

d_gene: NA
v_gene: TRBV7-9
j_gene: TRBJ1-4
abundance: NA
CDR3nt: TGTGCCAGCAGCTTCTCCCAGTCCCCCGCTAATGAAAAACTGTTTTTT
CDR3aa: CASSFSQSPANEKLFF

d_gene: NA
v_gene: TRBV5-1
j_gene: TRBJ1-6
abundance: NA
CDR3nt: TGCGCCAGCAGCTTGGATCCCTCAGGGGTTCAGTCACCCCTCCACTTT
CDR3aa: CASSLDPSGVQSPLHF